This TCR beta chain was observed in a study of blood T cell repertoires in COVID-19. Study summary: Italy, Spain and the United States were the sources of the convalescent and acute COVID-19 samples. T cells, B-cell-depleted T cells, or PBMCs provided the cDNA or gDNA that served as material.

This clone has just one count. Germline V CDR1 and CDR2: KGHDR, SFDVKD. The CDR3 is made up of 19 amino acids. Losses at the gene ends were 9 bases for V and 1 base for J; bases not matched to a gene: 21. Per the original methods: Counts of nucleated cells, estimated from reference gene primer amplification, were obtained. Sequencing was performed with immunoSEQ multiplex PCR; in TCRdb, only in-frame clones are kept and a portion is missing. That table gives V, J and clone size, and the DNA gave D and trimming. The sample has about 84,000 clones, 75% to 85% seen once. This clonotype was obtained from a woman aged 80 or older with acute or convalescent COVID-19. Source material: peripheral blood. This chain uses TRBV24-1 with TRBJ1-1, with TRBD1 matching over 8 bases. CDR3 sequence (DNA): TGTGCCACCCAAAAGGCAGGGGGCTTGCCTTACGATTCGAACACTGAAGCTTTCTTT. Amino acid sequence: CATQKAGGLPYDSNTEAFF.